The 22 T cell receptor beta chains reported below all come from one sample, sequenced in a study of vaccination and CD4 T cells after COVID-19. TCRdb redid the calling of the PCR reads with MiXCR, one entry per CDR3 protein. Of 30,000 to 40,000 distinct CDR3 sequences listed, 36% are singletons. The time point is: late sampling 161 to 241 days after vaccination in three convalescent patients. Sample: CD4+ T cells from blood, taken about 7 months after SARS-CoV-2 vaccination. These receptors originate from a human donor who had recovered from COVID-19.

This chain connects TRBV5-6 to TRBJ1-5; D is ambiguous. In germline, CDR1 is SGHDT, CDR2 YYEEEE. V was shortened by 0 bases and J by 7 bases, with 5 bases between the two germline ends. The CDR3 totals 12 residues. The CDR3 DNA sequence: TGTGCCAGCAGCTTGGGAAGCCAGCCCCAGCATTTT. It is translated as CASSLGSQPQHF.

A few counts support this clonotype. V is TRBV6-2 or TRBV6-3 and J is TRBJ2-3, with TRBD2 matching 7 bases. The CDR3 has 16 amino acids. Germline values: CDR1 MNHEY, CDR2 SVGEGT. J gave up 1 base and V 4 bases, and 8 bases lay outside the gene matches. CDR3 coding DNA: TGTGCCAGCAGTTCTCCGTGGGGGAGGGGCACAGATACGCAGTATTTT. This gives the protein CASSSPWGRGTDTQYF.

This chain uses TRBV7-2 with TRBJ1-2; TRBD1 matches 9 bases. CDR1 and CDR2 from the germline V gene are SGHTA and FQGNSA. V lost 2 bases, J lost 4 bases, and 5 bases stayed unmatched. The CDR3 spans 15 residues. The CDR3 reads CASSLMGQGTYGYTF. In DNA form, the CDR3 reads TGTGCCAGCAGCTTAATGGGACAGGGTACCTATGGCTACACCTTC. The variable domain in full, completed from reference TRBV7-2 and TRBJ1-2, reads GAGVSQSPSNKVTEKGKDVELRCDPISGHTALYWYRQSLGQGLEFLIYFQGNSAPDKSGLPSDRFSAERTGGSVSTLTIQRTQQEDSAVYLCASSLMGQGTYGYTFGSGTRLTVV.

Sample share makes this clonotype medium-sized (0.01 to 0.1%). V is TRBV20-1 and J is TRBJ2-7; perhaps TRBD2 as D (5 bases). Germline V gene lookup returns CDR1 DFQATT and CDR2 SNEGSKA (reference sequence). CDR3 size: 15 residues. The V and J ends lost 0 bases and 4 bases respectively, with 16 bases between them. CDR3 nucleotides: TGCAGTGCTAGAGATGGTGAGGGAATCCCTTACGAGCAGTACTTC. This encodes CSARDGEGIPYEQYF.

DNA for the CDR3: TGTGCCAGCAGCTTAGAACGAACGGAGGGAAAGACCCAGTACTTC. Protein: CASSLERTEGKTQYF. The gene calls are TRBV7-6 and TRBJ2-5; D might be TRBD2 (6 bases). Per the germline V gene, CDR1 is SGHVS and CDR2 is FNYEAQ. Trimming shortened V by 1 base and J by 6 bases, and 15 bases separated the two germline ends. The CDR3 is 15 amino acids.

V gene TRBV20-1 combines with J gene TRBJ2-7, with 9 bases matching TRBD2. The CDR3 length is 14 residues. V shed 0 bases, J shed 5 bases, and the junction held 5 bases outside the gene matches. CDR1 is DFQATT, CDR2 SNEGSKA, per germline (reference sequence). The CDR3 sequence is CSARDRTSADEQYF. In DNA, the CDR3 is TGCAGTGCTAGAGATCGGACTAGCGCCGACGAGCAGTACTTC.

The chain has TRBV15 and TRBJ1-1; D ambiguous. V lost 0 bases and J lost 0, with 2 bases in between. The germline CDR1 and CDR2 sequences are LNHNV and YYDKDF (reference sequence). The CDR3 consists of 13 residues. CDR3 sequence: CATSREVNTEAFF. The CDR3 DNA is TGTGCCACCAGCAGAGAAGTGAACACTGAAGCTTTCTTT.

This clonotype came up a few times. In nucleotides, the CDR3 is TGTGCCAGCAGCTTAGCAGCGGGGGGCCCTAGCACAGATACGCAGTATTTT. Translated: CASSLAAGGPSTDTQYF. This rearrangement joins TRBV7-2 to TRBJ2-3; TRBD2 agrees at 9 bases. The CDR3 is 17 residues long. Trimming cost V 0 bases and J 0 bases; bases outside gene matches: 4. CDR1 and CDR2 (germline): SGHTA, FQGNSA.

The V call is TRBV7-2, the J call TRBJ1-5; possibly TRBD1 for D (5 bases). This CDR3 is built from 14 residues. The germline gives CDR1 SGHTA, CDR2 FQGNSA. Trimming shortened V by 5 bases and J by 0 bases, and 8 bases separated the two germline ends. The CDR3 loop is CASSKGASNQPQHF. The CDR3 DNA reads as TGTGCCAGCAGCAAAGGGGCTAGCAATCAGCCCCAGCATTTT.

The gene calls are TRBV6-1 and TRBJ2-2, with D hard to call. The germline V and J ends were trimmed by 5 bases and 6 bases, with 10 bases remaining between them. The germline gives CDR1 MNHNS, CDR2 SASEGT. The CDR3 contains 13 residues. This CDR3 reads CASSIQDPGELFF. The CDR3, as DNA: TGTGCCAGCAGTATTCAGGACCCCGGGGAGCTGTTTTTT.

The chain uses TRBV11-2 and TRBJ2-5, with D maybe TRBD2 (6 bases). V gave up 0 bases and J gave up 0 bases, with 14 bases separating them. This CDR3 comprises 17 residues. Looked up from germline, CDR1 is SGHAT and CDR2 is FQNNGV. CDR3 sequence: CASSLDSLGGNQETQYF. The CDR3 nucleotides are TGTGCCAGCAGCTTAGATTCTTTGGGCGGGAACCAAGAGACCCAGTACTTC.

This rearrangement joins TRBV28 to TRBJ2-7, with D tentatively TRBD1 (6 bases). V lost 5 bases, J lost 3 bases, and 8 bases lay in between. Germline V CDR1 and CDR2: MDHEN, SYDVKM. This CDR3 contains 12 residues. The CDR3 is CASSPDSYEQYF. The CDR3 nucleotides read TGTGCCAGCAGTCCGGACAGCTACGAGCAGTACTTC.

In this sample, this clonotype turned up once. V usage is TRBV6-1 and J usage is TRBJ2-7; D perhaps matches TRBD1 (6 bases). V was trimmed by 6 bases and J by 5 bases, leaving 20 bases between them. The germline V gene encodes CDR1 MNHNS and CDR2 SASEGT. This CDR3 spans 15 amino acids. The CDR3 sequence is CASRGGYREGNEQYF. CDR3 nucleotides: TGTGCCAGCAGAGGGGGTTACAGGGAAGGAAACGAGCAGTACTTC.

The rearrangement links TRBV20-1 to TRBJ2-6; no firm D call. V lost 0 bases and J 0 bases, leaving 6 bases between the germline ends. CDR1 DFQATT and CDR2 SNEGSKA come from the germline V gene (reference sequence). The CDR3 contains 15 residues. CDR3 sequence (DNA): TGCAGTGCTAGAGATTCTCGCTCTGGGGCCAACGTCCTGACTTTC. Translation: CSARDSRSGANVLTF.

This clonotype was counted a few times. The chain links TRBV2 to TRBJ1-2, with 8 bases lining up with TRBD1. There are 13 residues in the CDR3. Germline assignment: CDR1 SNHLY and CDR2 FYNNEI. V shed 3 bases, J shed 3 bases, and the junction held 0 bases outside the gene matches. The CDR3 DNA sequence: TGTGCCAGCAGTGACAGGGGGCACTATGGCTACACCTTC. Translation: CASSDRGHYGYTF. The full variable domain, rest sourced from reference TRBV2 and TRBJ1-2, is EPEVTQTPSHQVTQMGQEVILRCVPISNHLYFYWYRQILGQKVEFLVSFYNNEISEKSEIFDDQFSVERPDGSNFTLKIRSTKLEDSAMYFCASSDRGHYGYTFGSGTRLTVV.

This clonotype was seen more than once but under ten times. The rearrangement links TRBV6-5 to TRBJ2-7, with 8 positions matching TRBD1. Germline CDR1 MNHEY, CDR2 SVGAGI. The V and J ends lost 2 bases and 3 bases, in that order; junction bases with no gene match: 6. CDR3 length: 15 residues. The CDR3 coding sequence is TGTGCCAGCAGTTACAACGACAGGGGAGACTACGAGCAGTACTTC. This codes for CASSYNDRGDYEQYF.

The genes are TRBV10-3 and TRBJ2-1; D is unclear. This CDR3 is built from 14 residues. Germline loops: CDR1 ENHRY, CDR2 SYGVKD. V lost 2 bases to trimming and J lost 4 bases, with 9 bases between them. The CDR3 bases are TGTGCCATCAGTGAGAGGGCTGTATACAATGAGCAGTTCTTC. This codes for CAISERAVYNEQFF.

The V and J genes are TRBV5-1 and TRBJ2-5; TRBD2 agrees at 8 bases. The V segment lost 1 base and the J segment 4 bases; nucleotides outside the gene matches: 0. Germline CDR1 SGHRS, CDR2 YFSETQ. CDR3 size: 13 residues. In nucleotides, the CDR3 is TGCGCCAGCAGCTTGCGGGAGGGAGAGACCCAGTACTTC. Translation: CASSLREGETQYF.

The chain couples TRBV27 to TRBJ2-7; D may be TRBD2 (7 bases). CDR1 is MNHEY and CDR2 is SMNVEV in the germline V gene (reference sequence). The CDR3 is made up of 13 amino acids. The ends were cut back, 8 bases at V and 4 bases at J, with 15 bases in the middle. The CDR3 DNA reads as TGTGCCAGCGGGGCGGGGGCGAGGTACGAGCAGTACTTC. Its protein is CASGAGARYEQYF.

The chain uses TRBV20-1 and TRBJ2-1; 8 positions match TRBD2. The germline gives CDR1 DFQATT, CDR2 SNEGSKA (reference sequence). The CDR3 spans 15 residues. Unmatched junction bases numbered 9, after V lost 2 bases and J lost 6 bases. Here the CDR3 DNA reads TGCAGTGCTAGATACGATGCGGGAGGATCCAATGAGCAGTTCTTC. The encoded protein is CSARYDAGGSNEQFF.

CDR3: CASSFGGRETQYF. CDR3 DNA: TGTGCCAGCAGCTTCGGGGGAAGGGAGACCCAGTACTTC. The chain has TRBV5-4 and TRBJ2-5; a possible D gene is TRBD2 (6 bases). The CDR3 length is 13 residues. The germline CDR1 and CDR2 sequences are SGHNT and YYREEE (reference sequence). Trimming left V 2 bases short and J 5 bases short, with 10 bases between.

The chain employs TRBV10-2 and TRBJ2-3; possibly TRBD1 or TRBD2 for D (6 bases each). Trimming removed 3 bases from V and 6 bases from J, with 10 bases in between. The CDR3 has 13 residues. Germline values: CDR1 WSHSY, CDR2 SAAADI. The CDR3 loop reads CASSDGGKDTQYF. Here the CDR3 DNA reads TGCGCCAGCAGTGACGGGGGCAAGGATACGCAGTATTTT.